This entry features one TCR beta chain sequence. Antigen: not known. Assay used: immunoSEQ multiplex PCR; TCRdb lists only in-frame clones, some missing. The sample records about 130,000 clones, approximately 91% being singletons. This entry belongs to a study of T cell responses to AZD1222 COVID-19 vaccine. General observations from the study: In a largely white British group with more females than males, clonal diversity was possibly underestimated. It was only a handful of AZD1222 recipients who were seropositive at baseline. Dominant at 160-218 and 743-854, vaccine-associated CD4 TCRs also spanned spike. Per reports, nearly half of all spike-specific TCRs target regions that are unmutated in variants.

In germline, CDR1 is MNHEY, CDR2 SMNVEV (reference sequence). The CDR3 consists of 14 residues. V was pared by 4 bases and J by 4 bases, with 13 bases between. The clonotype comes from an adult who received the AZD1222 COVID-19 vaccine. V gene TRBV27 combines with J gene TRBJ2-5; D is perhaps TRBD1 (5 bases). Sample: peripheral blood, taken 28 days after the second AZD1222 dose. CDR3 bases: TGTGCCAGCAGTTGGAAGGGGTGGGGAGAGACCCAGTACTTC. Translation gives CASSWKGWGETQYF.